The 22 T cell receptor beta chains in this list originate from one sample, sequenced in a study of vaccination and CD4 T cells after COVID-19. Treatment specified: roughly 10-day PBMC culture with coronavirus spike peptide pools or control peptides (ViraFEST assay). An Oncomine TCR Beta short-read assay was used to sequence the DNA from cultured CD4+ T cells. MiXCR was run by TCRdb on the PCR reads, yielding one entry per CDR3 protein. The sample lists 5,700 or so distinct CDR3 sequences; approximately 35% were seen once. Antigen specificity for these receptors is unknown. This specimen was CD4+ T cells from blood, cultured in vitro, taken after SARS-CoV-2 vaccination. The receptors were sampled from a human donor who had recovered from COVID-19.

The genes are TRBV9 and TRBJ2-5, with 7 bases fitting TRBD1. Germline assignment: CDR1 SGDLS and CDR2 YYNGEE. V trimming: 0 bases; J trimming: 5 bases; junction bases outside the gene matches: 7. This CDR3 contains 15 residues. CDR3 residues: CASSVEGAKGETQYF. CDR3 in DNA: TGTGCCAGCAGCGTAGAGGGGGCGAAGGGGGAGACCCAGTACTTC. The complete variable domain, with remaining parts taken from reference TRBV9 and TRBJ2-5, reads DSGVTQTPKHLITATGQRVTLRCSPRSGDLSVYWYQQSLDQGLQFLIQYYNGEERAKGNILERFSAQQFPDLHSELNLSSLELGDSALYFCASSVEGAKGETQYFGPGTRLLVL.

The chain employs TRBV20-1 and TRBJ2-3, with a tentative D call TRBD2 (5 bases). Trimming pared 0 bases from V and 4 bases from J, leaving 14 bases between. The length of the CDR3 is 15 residues. From germline, CDR1 is DFQATT and CDR2 SNEGSKA (reference sequence). CDR3 DNA: TGCAGTGCTAGAGAGCGAGGGAGTGCCTCAGATACGCAGTATTTT. It encodes CSARERGSASDTQYF.

The chain uses TRBV20-1 and TRBJ2-1; D possibly corresponds to TRBD2 (5 bases). Germline values: CDR1 DFQATT, CDR2 SNEGSKA (reference sequence). CDR3 length: 15 residues. V was shortened by 0 bases and J by 3 bases, with 12 bases between the two germline ends. The CDR3 nucleotides are TGCAGTGCTAGAGATCGTCGCGGACTCTACAATGAGCAGTTCTTC. Encoded protein: CSARDRRGLYNEQFF.

In DNA form, the CDR3 reads TGTGCCGGACGGAAAACAGGGGGATCCTACGAGCAGTACTTC. Protein product: CAGRKTGGSYEQYF. J is TRBJ2-7 and V is TRBV28; 8 nucleotides align to TRBD1. The CDR3 spans 14 residues. Germline V lookup: CDR1 MDHEN, CDR2 SYDVKM. The junction had 10 bases not matched to a gene; V was cut back by 11 bases and J by 1 base.

This chain connects TRBV20-1 to TRBJ2-3; 12 bases match TRBD1. Germline CDR1 reads DFQATT; CDR2 reads SNEGSKA (reference sequence). The CDR3 sequence is 14 residues long. The ends lost 6 bases at V and 5 bases at J; junction bases unmatched: 6. In nucleotides, the CDR3 is TGCAGTGCCCCGGGACAGGGGGCGGTAGATACGCAGTATTTT. Translating it yields CSAPGQGAVDTQYF.

This clonotype has just a few counts. The chain is built from TRBV10-1 and TRBJ1-2; D not resolved. Germline V gene lookup returns CDR1 WNHNN and CDR2 SYGVQD (reference sequence). This CDR3 region has 13 residues. Trimming removed 0 bases from V and 7 bases from J, with 9 bases in between. CDR3 in amino acids: CASSESRDGGYTF. The CDR3 nucleotides are TGCGCCAGCAGTGAGTCCCGGGATGGTGGCTACACCTTC.

The V and J genes are TRBV7-2 and TRBJ1-1, with D maybe TRBD1 (6 bases). CDR1 and CDR2 from the germline V gene are SGHTA and FQGNSA. V was cut by 0 bases and J by 2 bases, with 10 bases left in between. This CDR3 comprises 15 residues. For the CDR3, the DNA is TGTGCCAGCAGCTTAGCCGGAGGGGGAAACACTGAAGCTTTCTTT. Translation gives CASSLAGGGNTEAFF.

The J gene is TRBJ1-2, the V gene TRBV6-1; a weak D match, TRBD1 (6 bases). The CDR3 totals 14 residues. The ends were cut back, 3 bases at V and 4 bases at J, with 12 bases in the middle. The germline V gene has CDR1 MNHNS and CDR2 SASEGT. CDR3 DNA sequence: TGTGCCAGCAGTGATGTCGACAGGACCTATGGCTACACCTTC. It translates to CASSDVDRTYGYTF.

This rearrangement joins TRBV20-1 to TRBJ2-7, with a possible D match to TRBD1 (6 bases). With 6 bases removed from V and 7 bases from J, the gap between germline ends came to 10 bases. The CDR3 totals 10 residues. In germline, CDR1 is DFQATT, CDR2 SNEGSKA (reference sequence). Written as DNA, the CDR3 is TGCAGTGCGGAGAGGGGGGAGCAGTACTTC. It specifies CSAERGEQYF.

The chain combines TRBV12-3 or TRBV12-4 with TRBJ1-1, with D unclear. V was pared by 1 base and J by 1 base, with 10 bases between. This CDR3 has 15 amino acids. For the CDR3, the DNA is TGTGCCAGCAGTTTAGAGGGAGCCGGGAACACTGAAGCTTTCTTT. Protein: CASSLEGAGNTEAFF.

This sequence joins TRBV7-8 and TRBJ2-1, with 7 positions matching TRBD2. The length of the CDR3 is 16 residues. J gave up 6 bases and V 5 bases, and 13 bases lay outside the gene matches. Germline loops: CDR1 SGHVS, CDR2 FQNEAQ. The CDR3 bases are TGTGCCAGCAGCAGACGACGACTAGCTGCTATCAATGAGCAGTTCTTC. Translating it yields CASSRRRLAAINEQFF.

This clonotype is labeled medium-sized. The V and J genes are TRBV5-4 and TRBJ1-2; D is undetermined. Trimming left V 0 bases short and J 6 bases short, with 9 bases between. This CDR3 is built from 13 residues. Germline V gene lookup returns CDR1 SGHNT and CDR2 YYREEE (reference sequence). The CDR3 region is CASSLDGVDGYTF. CDR3 DNA: TGTGCCAGCAGCTTGGACGGGGTCGATGGCTACACCTTC. The whole variable domain, filled in from reference TRBV5-4 and TRBJ1-2, reads ETGVTQSPTHLIKTRGQQVTLRCSSQSGHNTVSWYQQALGQGPQFIFQYYREEENGRGNFPPRFSGLQFPNYSSELNVNALELDDSALYLCASSLDGVDGYTFGSGTRLTVV.

There are a few counts of this clonotype. The chain uses TRBV20-1 and TRBJ2-3, with TRBD2 matching over 13 bases. There are 15 residues in the CDR3. J gave up 7 bases and V 6 bases, and 10 bases lay outside the gene matches. Germline V lookup: CDR1 DFQATT, CDR2 SNEGSKA (reference sequence). The CDR3, as DNA: TGCAGTGCGGCACTAGCGGGACTAGCGGGACATACGCAGTATTTT. The encoded protein is CSAALAGLAGHTQYF.

This clonotype showed up just a few times. The chain joins TRBV20-1 to TRBJ1-1; D is perhaps TRBD1 (6 bases). The CDR3 covers 15 residues. Germline V gene sequence: CDR1 DFQATT, CDR2 SNEGSKA (reference sequence). V was pared by 3 bases and J by 3 bases, with 17 bases between. CDR3 in amino acids: CSARVRGRKDTEAFF. CDR3 DNA sequence: TGCAGTGCTAGGGTCCGGGGGCGCAAGGACACTGAAGCTTTCTTT.

The chain carries TRBV6-1 and TRBJ2-1; D is perhaps TRBD2 (6 bases). The CDR3 loop spans 16 amino acids. CDR1 MNHNS and CDR2 SASEGT come from the germline V gene. V lost 6 bases and J lost 2, with 17 bases in between. CDR3 sequence reads: CASRDSREFPYNEQFF. The CDR3, as DNA: TGTGCCAGCAGAGACTCCCGGGAGTTTCCCTACAATGAGCAGTTCTTC.

The rearrangement uses TRBV7-2 and TRBJ1-2; D not resolved. Trimming took 0 bases from V and 2 from J, leaving 10 bases between them. This CDR3 has 15 amino acids. Per germline, CDR1 SGHTA and CDR2 FQGNSA. The CDR3 DNA sequence: TGTGCCAGCAGCTTAGCTGCCAGCCTAAACTATGGCTACACCTTC. Translated: CASSLAASLNYGYTF.

Within the sample, this clonotype is medium-sized (0.01 to 0.1%). V is TRBV20-1 and J is TRBJ2-2; weak D call: TRBD1 (6 bases). CDR1 DFQATT and CDR2 SNEGSKA come from the germline V gene (reference sequence). Deletions cut 4 bases from V and 1 base from J, with 10 bases between. CDR3 size: 14 residues. This chain's CDR3 is CSATGAGNTGELFF. The CDR3 region has the DNA TGCAGTGCTACAGGGGCCGGGAACACCGGGGAGCTGTTTTTT.

This clonotype was counted a few times. V is TRBV29-1 and J is TRBJ1-2, with 9 bases identical to TRBD1. Germline values: CDR1 SQVTM, CDR2 ANQGSEA. This CDR3 is 12 amino acids long. The V gene end was trimmed by 6 bases and the J gene end by 2 bases; junction bases not matched to a gene: 1. This CDR3 is CSVGQGNYGYTF. The CDR3 region has the DNA TGCAGCGTAGGACAGGGGAACTATGGCTACACCTTC.

This clonotype was observed a few times. The V gene is TRBV11-2, the J gene TRBJ1-5; maybe TRBD1 (5 bases). CDR3 length: 13 amino acids. The germline CDR1 and CDR2 sequences are SGHAT and FQNNGV. Trimming cost V 0 bases and J 7 bases, with 7 bases left between them. CDR3 DNA: TGTGCCAGCAGCTTAGATCGGGGCCAGCCCCAGCATTTT. Amino acids: CASSLDRGQPQHF.

This clonotype was counted a few times. The rearrangement uses TRBV20-1 and TRBJ2-5; TRBD2 agrees at 8 bases. Trimming took 0 bases from V and 3 from J; bases not matched to a gene: 9. CDR3 length: 16 amino acids. Germline V gene data show CDR1 as DFQATT and CDR2 as SNEGSKA (reference sequence). The CDR3 sequence is CSARDRVTGGEETQYF. CDR3 DNA sequence: TGCAGTGCTAGAGATAGGGTAACGGGGGGGGAAGAGACCCAGTACTTC.

The chain carries TRBV20-1 and TRBJ1-4; no firm D call. CDR3 size: 11 residues. CDR1 DFQATT and CDR2 SNEGSKA come from the germline V gene (reference sequence). Deletions cut 0 bases from V and 12 bases from J, with 8 bases between. In DNA, the CDR3 is TGCAGTGCTAGAGATTACCCGGAACTGTTTTTT. As protein: CSARDYPELFF.

The DNA of the CDR3 is TGTGCCACCAGTGATAATCCTAGCGGGAGGGCCCGAAGCATTCAGTACTTC. Residues: CATSDNPSGRARSIQYF. This chain connects TRBV24-1 to TRBJ2-4; 12 bases match TRBD2. Germline CDR1 KGHDR, CDR2 SFDVKD. V dropped 3 bases and J dropped 9; count of bases not matched to a gene: 11. The CDR3 contains 17 residues.